This T cell receptor beta chain was identified during a study of shared T cell receptors in the human thymus. The CDR3 length is 16 residues. V was shortened by 4 bases and J by 2 bases, with 17 bases between the two germline ends. Germline V lookup: CDR1 MNHEY, CDR2 SVGAGI. Method: immunoSEQ multiplex PCR; TCRdb's copy keeps in-frame clones and lacks some. The data hold 540,000 or so clones, with roughly 74% observed a single time. These records were also assigned to another study, of human thymus T cells. That study adds: The people who donated were healthy Finnish babies having corrective surgery for congenital heart defects.

This clonotype was sampled from a boy in the first two years of life with a congenital heart defect. The rearrangement links TRBV6-5 to TRBJ1-2; unclear D gene. The sample was thymocytes. This chain's CDR3 is CASSSPRPGLNYGYTF. The CDR3 DNA follows: TGTGCCAGCAGTTCCCCGCGACCGGGATTGAACTATGGCTACACCTTC.